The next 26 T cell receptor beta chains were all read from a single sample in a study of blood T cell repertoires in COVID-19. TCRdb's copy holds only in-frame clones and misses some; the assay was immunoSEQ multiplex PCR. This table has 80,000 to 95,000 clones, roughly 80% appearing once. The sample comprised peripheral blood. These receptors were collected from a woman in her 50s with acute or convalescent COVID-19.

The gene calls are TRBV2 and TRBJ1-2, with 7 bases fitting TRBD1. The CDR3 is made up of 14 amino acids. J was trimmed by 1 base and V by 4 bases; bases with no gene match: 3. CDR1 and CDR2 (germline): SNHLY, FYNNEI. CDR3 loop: CASSVDRSNYGYTF. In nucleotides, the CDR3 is TGTGCCAGCAGTGTGGACAGGAGTAACTATGGCTACACCTTC.

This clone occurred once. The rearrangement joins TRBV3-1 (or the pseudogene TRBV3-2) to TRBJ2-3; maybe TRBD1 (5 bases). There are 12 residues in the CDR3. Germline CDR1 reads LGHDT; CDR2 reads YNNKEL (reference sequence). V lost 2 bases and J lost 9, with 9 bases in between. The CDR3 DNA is TGTGCCAGCAGCCAATGGGGCGACACGCAGTATTTT. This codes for CASSQWGDTQYF.

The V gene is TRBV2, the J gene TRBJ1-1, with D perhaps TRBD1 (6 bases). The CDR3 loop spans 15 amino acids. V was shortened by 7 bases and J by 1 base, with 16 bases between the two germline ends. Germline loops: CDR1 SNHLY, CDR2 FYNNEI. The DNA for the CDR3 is TGTGCCAGCACCGTGACAGGAGCCCAGAACACTGAAGCTTTCTTT. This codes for CASTVTGAQNTEAFF. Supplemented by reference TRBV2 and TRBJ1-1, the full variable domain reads EPEVTQTPSHQVTQMGQEVILRCVPISNHLYFYWYRQILGQKVEFLVSFYNNEISEKSEIFDDQFSVERPDGSNFTLKIRSTKLEDSAMYFCASTVTGAQNTEAFFGQGTRLTVV.

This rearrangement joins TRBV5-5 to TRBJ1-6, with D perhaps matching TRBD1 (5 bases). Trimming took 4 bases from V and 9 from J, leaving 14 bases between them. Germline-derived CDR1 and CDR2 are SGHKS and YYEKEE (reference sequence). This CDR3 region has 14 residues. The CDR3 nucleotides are TGTGCCAGCAGCACCCAAGGGGCGACTTCACCCCTCCACTTT. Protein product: CASSTQGATSPLHF.

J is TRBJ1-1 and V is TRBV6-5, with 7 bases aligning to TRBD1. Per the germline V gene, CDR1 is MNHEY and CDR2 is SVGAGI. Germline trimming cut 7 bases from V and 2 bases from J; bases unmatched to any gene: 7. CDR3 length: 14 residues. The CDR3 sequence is CASTSRTGNTEAFF. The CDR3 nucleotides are TGTGCCAGCACCTCCCGGACAGGTAACACTGAAGCTTTCTTT.

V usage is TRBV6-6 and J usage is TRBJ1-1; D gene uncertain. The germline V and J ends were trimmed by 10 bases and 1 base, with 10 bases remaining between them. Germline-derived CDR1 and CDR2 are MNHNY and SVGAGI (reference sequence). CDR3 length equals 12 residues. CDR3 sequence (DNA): TGTGCCACCTATCGGGGGAACACTGAAGCTTTCTTT. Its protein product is CATYRGNTEAFF.

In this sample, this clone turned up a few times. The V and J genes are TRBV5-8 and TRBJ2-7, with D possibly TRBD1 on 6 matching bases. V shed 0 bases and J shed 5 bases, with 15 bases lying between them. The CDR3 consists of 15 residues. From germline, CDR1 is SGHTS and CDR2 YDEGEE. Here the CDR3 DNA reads TGTGCCAGCAGCTTGGGGGGCAGGGGTTTCCACGAGCAGTACTTC. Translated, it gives CASSLGGRGFHEQYF. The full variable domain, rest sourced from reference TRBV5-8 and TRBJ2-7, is EAGVTQSPTHLIKTRGQQATLRCSPISGHTSVYWYQQALGLGLQFLLWYDEGEERNRGNFPPRFSGRQFPNYSSELNVNALELEDSALYLCASSLGGRGFHEQYFGPGTRLTVT.

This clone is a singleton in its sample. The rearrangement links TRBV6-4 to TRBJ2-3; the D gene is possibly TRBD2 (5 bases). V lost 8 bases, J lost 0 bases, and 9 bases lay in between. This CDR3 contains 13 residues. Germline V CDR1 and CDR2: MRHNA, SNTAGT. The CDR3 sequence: CASADLSTDTQYF. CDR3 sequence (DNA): TGTGCCAGCGCGGACTTAAGCACAGATACGCAGTATTTT.

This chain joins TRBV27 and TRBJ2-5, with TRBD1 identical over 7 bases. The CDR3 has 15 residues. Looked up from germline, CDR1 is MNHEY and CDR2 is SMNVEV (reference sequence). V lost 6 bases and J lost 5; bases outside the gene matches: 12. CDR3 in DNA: TGTGCCAGCAGCCGGGACAGCCAAAGCAGGGAGACCCAGTACTTC. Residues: CASSRDSQSRETQYF.

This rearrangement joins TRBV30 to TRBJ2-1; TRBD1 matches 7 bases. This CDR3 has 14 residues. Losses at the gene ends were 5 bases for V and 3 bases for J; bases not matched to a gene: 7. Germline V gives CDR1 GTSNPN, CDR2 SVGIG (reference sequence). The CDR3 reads CAWDRVPVYNEQFF. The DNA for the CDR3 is TGTGCCTGGGACAGGGTCCCTGTCTACAATGAGCAGTTCTTC.

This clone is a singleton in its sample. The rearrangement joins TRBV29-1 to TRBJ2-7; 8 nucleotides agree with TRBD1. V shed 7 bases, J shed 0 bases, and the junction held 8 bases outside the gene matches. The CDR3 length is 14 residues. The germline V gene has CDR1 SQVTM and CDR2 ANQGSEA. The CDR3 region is CSARQTGDSYEQYF. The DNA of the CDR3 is TGCAGCGCCCGACAGACAGGGGACTCCTACGAGCAGTACTTC.

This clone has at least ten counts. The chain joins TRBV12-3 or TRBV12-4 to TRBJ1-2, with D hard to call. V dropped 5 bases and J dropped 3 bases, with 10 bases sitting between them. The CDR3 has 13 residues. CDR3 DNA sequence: TGTGCCAGCAGTCCGCGGGAGTACTATGGCTACACCTTC. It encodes CASSPREYYGYTF.

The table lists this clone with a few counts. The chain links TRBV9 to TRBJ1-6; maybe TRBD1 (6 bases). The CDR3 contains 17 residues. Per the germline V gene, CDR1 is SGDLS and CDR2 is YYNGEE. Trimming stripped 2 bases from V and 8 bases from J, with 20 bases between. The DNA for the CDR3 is TGTGCCAGCAGCGTCGACTTGGGGGACACGGTGGATTCACCCCTCCACTTT. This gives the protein CASSVDLGDTVDSPLHF.

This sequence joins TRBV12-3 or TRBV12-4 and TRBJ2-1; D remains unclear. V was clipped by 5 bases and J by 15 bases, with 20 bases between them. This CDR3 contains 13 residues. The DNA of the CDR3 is TGTGCCAGCAGTCGTACCATAAGCCCTTCTGGGTTCTTC. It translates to CASSRTISPSGFF.

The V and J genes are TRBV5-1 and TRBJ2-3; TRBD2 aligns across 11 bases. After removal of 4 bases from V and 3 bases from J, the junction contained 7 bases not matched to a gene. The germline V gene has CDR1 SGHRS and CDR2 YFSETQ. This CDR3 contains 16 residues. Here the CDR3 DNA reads TGCGCCAGCAGCACCCTAGCGGGGGGACGGACAGATACGCAGTATTTT. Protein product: CASSTLAGGRTDTQYF.

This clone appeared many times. The CDR3 nucleotides read TGTGCCAGCAGCCTCTTTGGTCGCGATTCACCCCTCCACTTT. Its protein product is CASSLFGRDSPLHF. The chain recombines TRBV11-2 with TRBJ1-6; D is undetermined. The germline V gene encodes CDR1 SGHAT and CDR2 FQNNGV. The CDR3 spans 14 residues. V was pared by 5 bases and J by 8 bases, with 13 bases between.

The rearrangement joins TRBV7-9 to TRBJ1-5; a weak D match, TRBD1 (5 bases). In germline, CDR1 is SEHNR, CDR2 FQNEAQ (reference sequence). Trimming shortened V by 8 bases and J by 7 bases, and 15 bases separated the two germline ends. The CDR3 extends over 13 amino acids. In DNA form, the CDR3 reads TGTGCCAGCCAACGCGGGGCCGGGCAGCCCCAGCATTTT. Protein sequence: CASQRGAGQPQHF.

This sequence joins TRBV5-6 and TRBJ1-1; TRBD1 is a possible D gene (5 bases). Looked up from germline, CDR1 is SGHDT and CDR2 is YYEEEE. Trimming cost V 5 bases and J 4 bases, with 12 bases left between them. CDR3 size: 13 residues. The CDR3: CASSSGGGTEAFF. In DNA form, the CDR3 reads TGTGCCAGCAGTTCGGGGGGTGGCACTGAAGCTTTCTTT.

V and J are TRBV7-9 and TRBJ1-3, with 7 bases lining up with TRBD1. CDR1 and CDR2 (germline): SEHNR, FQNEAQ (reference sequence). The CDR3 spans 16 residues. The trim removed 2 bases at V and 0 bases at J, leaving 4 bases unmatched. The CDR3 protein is CASSLQGGSSGNTIYF. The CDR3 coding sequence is TGTGCCAGCAGCTTACAGGGGGGCAGCTCTGGAAACACCATATATTTT.

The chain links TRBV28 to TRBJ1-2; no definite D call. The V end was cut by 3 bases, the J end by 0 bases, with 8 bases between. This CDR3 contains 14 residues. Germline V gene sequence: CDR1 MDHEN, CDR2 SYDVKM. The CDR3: CASSFYRANYGYTF. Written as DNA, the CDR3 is TGTGCCAGCAGTTTTTACAGAGCTAACTATGGCTACACCTTC.

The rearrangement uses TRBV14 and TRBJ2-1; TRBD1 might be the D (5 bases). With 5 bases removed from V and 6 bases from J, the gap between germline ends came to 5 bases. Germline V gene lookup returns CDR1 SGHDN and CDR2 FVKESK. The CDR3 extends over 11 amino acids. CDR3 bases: TGTGCCAGCAGCAGGGGCAATGAGCAGTTCTTC. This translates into CASSRGNEQFF.

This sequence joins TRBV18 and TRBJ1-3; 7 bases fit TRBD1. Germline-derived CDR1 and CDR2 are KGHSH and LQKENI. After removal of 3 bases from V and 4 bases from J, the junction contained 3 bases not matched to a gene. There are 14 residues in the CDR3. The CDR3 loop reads CASSPGTAGNTIYF. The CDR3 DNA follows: TGTGCCAGCTCACCGGGGACAGCGGGAAACACCATATATTTT.

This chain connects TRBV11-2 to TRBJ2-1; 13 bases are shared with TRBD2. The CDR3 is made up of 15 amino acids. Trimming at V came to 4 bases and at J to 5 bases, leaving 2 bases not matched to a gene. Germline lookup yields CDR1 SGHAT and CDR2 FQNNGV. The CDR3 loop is CASSSGLAGHNEQFF. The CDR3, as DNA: TGTGCCAGCAGCTCGGGACTAGCGGGACACAATGAGCAGTTCTTC.

In nucleotides, the CDR3 is TGTGCCAGCAGCCCTCGTAGTGAAGCTTTCTTT. Protein sequence: CASSPRSEAFF. The chain recombines TRBV7-9 with TRBJ1-1, with no clear D. Between the trimmed V and J ends, which lost 5 bases and 7 bases, there was a span of 8 bases. The CDR3 runs 11 residues. Germline V lookup: CDR1 SEHNR, CDR2 FQNEAQ (reference sequence).

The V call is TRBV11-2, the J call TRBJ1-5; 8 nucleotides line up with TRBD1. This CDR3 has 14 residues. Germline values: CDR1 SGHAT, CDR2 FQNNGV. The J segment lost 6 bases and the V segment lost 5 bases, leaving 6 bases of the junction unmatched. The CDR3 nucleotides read TGTGCCAGCAGCGTGACAGGGGAAGGTCAGCCCCAGCATTTT. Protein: CASSVTGEGQPQHF.

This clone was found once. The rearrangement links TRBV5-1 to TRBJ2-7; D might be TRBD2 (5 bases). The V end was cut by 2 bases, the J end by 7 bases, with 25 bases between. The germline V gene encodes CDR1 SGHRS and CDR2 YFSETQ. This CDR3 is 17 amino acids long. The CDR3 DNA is TGCGCCAGCAGCTTAGCACTCGACGGCGGGCCTCTGGAAGAGCAGTACTTC. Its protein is CASSLALDGGPLEEQYF.